This T cell receptor (beta chain) was identified during a study of molecular identifiers for immune sequencing clone quantification. The CDR3 sequence is 15 residues long. Germline CDR1 LGHNA, CDR2 YSLEER. V lost 0 bases, J lost 3 bases, and 12 bases lay in between. Every naive CD8 library was made from between roughly 20,000 and 1,000,000 sorted cells with 10%, 30% or 50% RNA. A few counts support this clonotype. Its antigen remains unidentified. Previously described methods with listed TCR primers produced the bulk TCR libraries. Each CDR3 protein is one row after TCRdb ran MiXCR on the PCR reads. The sample lists around 460,000 distinct CDR3 sequences; roughly 24% were seen once. Study-wide results and caveats: Effector cells had over 97% of their molecules in clones above 20 RNA copies, while naive cells had under 1%. Detecting spiked Jurkat TCR RNA from one cell among some 990,000 naive cells was reportedly possible.

The receptor was derived from a human donor in good health. Some libraries in this study had Jurkat cell RNA spiked in. Sequencing was done on a sample of naive CD8+ T cells from blood, with Jurkat cell RNA spiked in. The sample's subset: FACS-sorted CD8+CD4-CCR7+CD45RA+ naive T cells. The gene calls are TRBV4-3 and TRBJ2-7; the D is unclear. The CDR3 protein is CASSQDIPGNYEQYF. The CDR3 DNA reads TGCGCCAGCAGCCAAGATATCCCAGGAAACTACGAGCAGTACTTC.